This TCR beta chain was identified in a study of HIV-infected patients and healthy controls. Germline V lookup: CDR1 SGHRS, CDR2 YFSETQ. The junction had 3 bases not matched to a gene; V was cut back by 2 bases and J by 3 bases. This CDR3 is built from 14 residues. About this clonotype: The antigen is not known.

Alpha and beta constant-region primers primed reverse transcription of around 500 ng RNA. Using multiplexing indices, alpha and beta chain libraries were generated apart by chain-specific third strand synthesis. A single primer pair per chain amplified all rearrangements, with per-molecule barcodes. In TCRdb, the 5' RACE reads were re-called with MiXCR into one record per CDR3 protein. The sample contains 8,000 to 13,000 distinct CDR3 sequences, 8% of which appear only once. The repertoire came from unfractionated whole blood and reflected all unsorted peripheral T cells. Overall study findings and caveats: HIV-infected patients shared fewer CDR3 sequences between individuals than healthy controls. No HLA typing of donors was done in this study. Untreated HIV+ repertoires had roughly threefold fewer distinct CDR3s and lower Shannon diversity than healthy controls.

The chain is built from TRBV5-1 and TRBJ1-2; TRBD1 aligns across 8 bases. The sequencing input was blood. The clonotype was recovered from an adult in good health. The CDR3 region is CASSFTGGDYGYTF. The CDR3 nucleotides read TGCGCCAGCAGCTTCACAGGGGGGGACTATGGCTACACCTTC.